A selection of T cell receptor beta chains follows, all from one sample in a study of blood T cell repertoires in COVID-19. The repertoire was sequenced with immunoSEQ multiplex PCR; TCRdb's copy has only in-frame clones and lacks some. Of about 330,000 clones in the sample, around 83% were seen once. The sample taken for sequencing was peripheral blood. These receptors all come from a woman in her forties or fifties with acute or convalescent COVID-19. Each CDR3 is given with its conserved first and last residue. Fields, in order: V gene, J gene, D gene, clone size, CDR3 DNA, CDR3 protein. D genes are given only for firm matches. Clone size is not always given. Where it is, it says once, few, many or a class for expanded clones.

>TRBV2|TRBJ2-2|NA|NA
TGTGCCAGCAGTGAAACCCCCATGGGAGCCCGGGAGCTGTTTTTT
CASSETPMGARELFF
>TRBV11-2|TRBJ1-5|NA|NA
TGTGCCAGCAGCCCGACCGGGGGGAGAAGTCAGCCCCAGCATTTT
CASSPTGGRSQPQHF
>TRBV6-5|TRBJ1-5|NA|NA
TGTGCCAGCAGTCCTGGGCCGGATCAGCCCCAGCATTTT
CASSPGPDQPQHF
>TRBV19|TRBJ1-3|NA|NA
TGTGCCAGTAGTTCCCTCTCTGGAAACACCATATATTTT
CASSSLSGNTIYF
>TRBV7-2|TRBJ2-7|TRBD2|NA
TGTGCCAGCAGTAAGGGACCTAGCGGAACCTTCTACGAGCAGTACTTC
CASSKGPSGTFYEQYF
>TRBV4-1|TRBJ1-4|TRBD1|NA
TGCGCCAGCAGCCTGGGACAGGGGGTCACCACTAATGAAAAACTGTTTTTT
CASSLGQGVTTNEKLFF
>TRBV2|TRBJ2-1|NA|NA
TGTGCCAGCAGTTCGCGCCGGGAGCAGTTCTTC
CASSSRREQFF
>TRBV4-2|TRBJ2-2|TRBD1|NA
TGTGCCAGCAGCGCCGGGACAGGGGGGACCGGGGAGCTGTTTTTT
CASSAGTGGTGELFF
>TRBV24-1|TRBJ2-5|NA|NA
TGTGCCATTGGAGGGGGCTCCCGAGAGACCCAGTACTTC
CAIGGGSRETQYF
>TRBV2|TRBJ1-1|NA|NA
TGTGCCAGCAGCAGGGAAAACATGAACACTGAAGCTTTCTTT
CASSRENMNTEAFF
>TRBV6-6|TRBJ2-4|TRBD2|NA
TGTGCCAGCGGACCCTCTCGAGCGGGAGGTCTAGACATTCAGTACTTC
CASGPSRAGGLDIQYF
>TRBV19|TRBJ2-1|NA|NA
TGTGCCAGCAGGGGACGGAATGAGCAGTTCTTC
CASRGRNEQFF
>TRBV27|TRBJ1-1|NA|few
TGTGCCAGCAGTTTTCGGAGGAACACTGAAGCTTTCTTT
CASSFRRNTEAFF
>TRBV24-1|TRBJ1-3|NA|NA
TGTGCCACCAGTGATAAGGGGGAGAGGAACACCATATATTTT
CATSDKGERNTIYF
>TRBV19|TRBJ1-6|TRBD1|once
TGTGCCAGTAGTACGGGGACAGGGGGTACACCCCTCCACTTT
CASSTGTGGTPLHF
>TRBV7-2|TRBJ2-1|NA|NA
TGTGCCAGCAGCTTAGCAGGGGTGGCCTACAATGAGCAGTTCTTC
CASSLAGVAYNEQFF
>TRBV30|TRBJ2-1|TRBD1|few
TGTGCCTGTACTGACAGGGACGATGAGCAGTTCTTC
CACTDRDDEQFF
>TRBV2|TRBJ1-2|TRBD1|NA
TGTGCCAGCAGGAAATCACAGGGGAGGTATGGCTACACCTTC
CASRKSQGRYGYTF
>TRBV29-1|TRBJ2-1|NA|NA
TGCAGCGCGGAACTGAGCTCCTACAATGAGCAGTTCTTC
CSAELSSYNEQFF
>TRBV7-2|TRBJ2-1|TRBD2|few
TGTGCCAGCAGCTCCAGCGGGAGAGGCCACAATGAGCAGTTCTTC
CASSSSGRGHNEQFF
>TRBV29-1|TRBJ2-1|TRBD2|NA
TGCAGCGTTGTGCCTAGCGGGGGGGAGGCGGTTATGGCGCAGTTCTTC
CSVVPSGGEAVMAQFF
>TRBV3-1/TRBV3-2|TRBJ2-5|TRBD2|NA
TGTGCCAGCAGCCTGGGACTAGCGGGGCAAGAGACCCAGTACTTC
CASSLGLAGQETQYF
>TRBV10-3|TRBJ2-2|NA|NA
TGTGCCATCAGTGAGCCCCGACAGCCAGCCACCGGGGAGCTGTTTTTT
CAISEPRQPATGELFF
>TRBV5-1|TRBJ2-1|NA|NA
TGCGCCAGCAGCACGGGTAGTGAGCAGTTCTTC
CASSTGSEQFF
>TRBV6-2/TRBV6-3|TRBJ1-1|NA|NA
TGTGCCAGCAGCTCCCAAGGCAGGAGGGCTGAAGCTTTCTTT
CASSSQGRRAEAFF
>TRBV2|TRBJ1-1|NA|few
TGTGCCAGCAGGCGGGGCAGGGCCACTGAAGCTTTCTTT
CASRRGRATEAFF
>TRBV11-3|TRBJ2-3|NA|NA
TGTGCCAGCAGTCCGGGACAATCTTCAGATACGCAGTATTTT
CASSPGQSSDTQYF
>TRBV2|TRBJ1-2|NA|NA
TGTGCCAGCAGACAATCCATTCACCTTAACTATGGCTACACCTTC
CASRQSIHLNYGYTF
>TRBV5-5|TRBJ1-1|NA|NA
TGTGCCAGCAGCTTGGCCAGGGTGAACACTGAAGCTTTCTTT
CASSLARVNTEAFF
>TRBV3-1/TRBV3-2|TRBJ1-4|NA|NA
TGTGCCAGCAGCCAAGTAATTCCGGGTCCTACTTCAACTAATGAAAAACTGTTTTTT
CASSQVIPGPTSTNEKLFF
>TRBV7-9|TRBJ1-1|NA|NA
TGTGCCAGCAGCGTTTCATTGAACACTGAAGCTTTCTTT
CASSVSLNTEAFF
>TRBV6-1|TRBJ1-2|NA|few
TGTGCCAGCAGTGAAGCGCTTCTTGGGGACACGTATGGCTACACCTTC
CASSEALLGDTYGYTF
>TRBV19|TRBJ2-3|TRBD2|NA
TGTGCCAGTAGTATACAGCGGGGGGCAGATACGCAGTATTTT
CASSIQRGADTQYF
>TRBV5-4|TRBJ1-1|NA|NA
TGTGCCAGCAGACAAGGGGAGGCTGAAGCTTTCTTT
CASRQGEAEAFF
>TRBV11-2|TRBJ1-1|TRBD1|NA
TGTGCCAGCAGCAGCCGACCGGGACAGGGTGCTGAAGCTTTCTTT
CASSSRPGQGAEAFF
>TRBV28|TRBJ1-1|NA|NA
TGTGCCAGCAGCACCCTAAGTACTGAAGCTTTCTTT
CASSTLSTEAFF
>TRBV2|TRBJ2-3|TRBD2|NA
TGTGCCAGCAGTGAAATTAGCGGGGACACAGATACGCAGTATTTT
CASSEISGDTDTQYF
>TRBV7-2|TRBJ2-3|NA|few
TGTGCCAGCAGCTTTCAGGCTACCCAGCCAGATACGCAGTATTTT
CASSFQATQPDTQYF
>TRBV5-6|TRBJ1-6|TRBD1|NA
TGTGCCAGCAGCCTATGGACAGGGTCGGATTCACCCCTCCACTTT
CASSLWTGSDSPLHF
>TRBV6-5|TRBJ2-2|TRBD2|NA
TGTGCCAGCAGTTATCTGGGGGGGGACACCGGGGAGCTGTTTTTT
CASSYLGGDTGELFF
>TRBV9|TRBJ2-3|TRBD1|once
TGTGCCAGCAGCGTAGGGGCAGGGGGACCGATCATCACAGATACGCAGTATTTT
CASSVGAGGPIITDTQYF